This record covers a single T cell receptor (beta chain). Its antigen specificity is not known. No per-base quality is available; no much larger clone lies one base away. These data belong to a study of blood T cells in healthy people across ages (dated by TCRdb to the mid-2010s). Describing the broader study: In model experiments, template switching captured roughly one uniquely barcoded TCR beta cDNA molecule for every two T cells. Using deep sequencing normalized with unique cDNA molecular identifiers, the study measured how TCR beta repertoire diversity changes with age. The donors were split into four age groups: young (average about 16 years), middle-aged (about 40), aged (approximately 60) and long-lived (under 85). To avoid experimental bias, donors of different ages were distributed randomly across sequencing lanes. For two donors (one aged 18 to 29 and one aged 80 or older), the study analyzed two additional independent replicas of 1 million unique cDNA reads from the same blood draw.

The library was built by means of 5' RACE. The sequencer listed for this sample is Illumina HiSeq 2500. A second PCR of roughly 7 to 11 cycles was run with a J-beta primer mix and a sample-barcoded 5' primer. A unique molecular identifier was introduced onto each TCR beta cDNA molecule by a template-switch 5' adaptor carrying 12 random nucleotides. At least 3 million CDR3-containing paired-end reads were obtained from each sample. The Mint cDNA synthesis kit, primed by a TRBC-specific oligonucleotide, was used to synthesize first-strand cDNA from all RNA. Following uracil-DNA glycosylase treatment, all cDNA underwent a first 18-cycle PCR with the universal primers M1SS and BC2_uni_R. Per the authors' processing: For normalization, 1 million high-quality reads were randomly selected from each sample, with every read carrying a distinct molecular identifier. Instead of being binned into consensus sequences, reads with shared molecular identifiers were discarded. MiTCR, run with a Q25 quality threshold and the strictest error-elimination algorithm, handled CDR3 identification, clonotype clustering and error correction. Lower-bound total TCR beta diversity was estimated with a nonparametric unseen species model using Euler transformation. The public reads were run again by TCRdb, first through fastp at Q25 and then through MiXCR, and only productive beta chains were kept. Records with the same CDR3 protein are collapsed into one entry carrying the most frequent genes and DNA. TCRdb, rather than the study authors, made the V and J calls. The sample table lists roughly 800,000 distinct CDR3 sequences, roughly 64% of them with a count of one. Around 22% of the sample is in the top ten clones.

The paper as a whole reports these results and caveats: Bulk unsorted PBMC profiling prevented conclusive comparison of naive and antigen-experienced compartments. Observed TCR beta diversity correlated strongly with the percentage of naive T cells measured by flow cytometry. Estimates of total diversity from one million sequenced T cells were regarded as lower bounds and underestimates. The long-lived group showed more naive CD4+ T cells, fewer expanded clones and increased TCR diversity than the aged group, suggesting age selection. As age increased, observed TCR beta diversity per million T cells dropped in a roughly linear way, and a significant reduction was already evident by age 40. The CMV infection status of donors was not known, potentially confounding age-related changes in expanded clonotypes.

The donors were roughly 40 Caucasian individuals from Russia, aged roughly 6 to 90 years, who were systemically healthy. Approximately 10 milliliters of peripheral blood were collected from each donor into EDTA-treated Vacutainer tubes. Ficoll-Paque density-gradient centrifugation was used to isolate PBMCs, with at least 7 million obtained per sample. Trizol reagent was used to extract total RNA from the PBMCs, yielding at least 6 micrograms per sample. For every donor, an aliquot of PBMCs went through flow cytometry to measure the percentages of naive CD45RAhigh/CD27high T cells. The germline V gene provides CDR1 SGDLS and CDR2 YYNGEE. V is pared back by 7 bases and J by 3 bases, with 11 bases lying between the germline termini. The CDR3 goes from the cysteine to the phenylalanine over 13 residues. Solely the CDR3 DNA is kept, with 39 bases framed from the first base.

The rearrangement combines TRBV9 with TRBJ2-1, with the D gene not confidently named. Sample: blood. The source is a man aged 25 to 45 in good health. The CDR3 protein sequence reads: CASGAWDYNEQFF. The DNA is as follows: TGTGCCAGCGGAGCGTGGGACTACAATGAGCAGTTCTTC.